What follows are 21 T cell receptor beta chains derived from one specimen sequenced in a study of blood T cell repertoires in COVID-19. Only in-frame clones appear in the TCRdb table, and some are missing; sequencing was by immunoSEQ multiplex PCR. Of over 90,000 clones in the sample, approximately 91% were seen once. The sample taken for sequencing was peripheral blood. The receptors stem from a woman between 65 and 79 years old with acute or convalescent COVID-19.

This chain links TRBV28 with TRBJ2-3; weak D call: TRBD1 (6 bases). CDR3 length: 15 residues. The V and J ends lost 10 bases and 2 bases respectively, with 19 bases between them. The germline CDR1 and CDR2 sequences are MDHEN and SYDVKM. CDR3 residues: CATSLRDKHTDTQYF. The CDR3 nucleotides are TGTGCCACCTCCCTCCGGGACAAACACACAGATACGCAGTATTTT.

CDR3 in amino acids: CASSFILAGGLYNEQFF. DNA of the CDR3: TGTGCCAGCAGCTTTATACTAGCGGGGGGCCTCTACAATGAGCAGTTCTTC. The rearrangement links TRBV11-2 to TRBJ2-1, with 12 bases aligning to TRBD2. The CDR3 is made up of 17 amino acids. CDR1 SGHAT and CDR2 FQNNGV come from the germline V gene. V shed 3 bases and J 3 bases; nucleotides not matched to a gene: 6.

This clone was seen once. The chain links TRBV5-4 to TRBJ1-4; a possible D gene is TRBD1 (6 bases). The CDR3 contains 15 residues. The V and J ends lost 4 bases and 6 bases respectively, with 16 bases between them. Germline V lookup: CDR1 SGHNT, CDR2 YYREEE (reference sequence). The CDR3 DNA sequence: TGTGCCAGCAGCATATCCACCCAGGGGTATGAAAAACTGTTTTTT. As protein: CASSISTQGYEKLFF.

The V and J genes are TRBV5-8 and TRBJ2-1; 7 nucleotides agree with TRBD2. Germline V gives CDR1 SGHTS, CDR2 YDEGEE. The length of the CDR3 is 13 residues. V shed 2 bases, J shed 6 bases, and the junction held 2 bases outside the gene matches. CDR3: CASSLGRGNEQFF. The CDR3 DNA is TGTGCCAGCAGCTTAGGGAGGGGCAATGAGCAGTTCTTC. The full variable domain, completed using reference TRBV5-8 and TRBJ2-1, is EAGVTQSPTHLIKTRGQQATLRCSPISGHTSVYWYQQALGLGLQFLLWYDEGEERNRGNFPPRFSGRQFPNYSSELNVNALELEDSALYLCASSLGRGNEQFFGPGTRLTVL.

V and J are TRBV19 and TRBJ1-2; no clear D. With 4 bases removed from V and 1 base from J, the gap between germline ends came to 13 bases. Germline CDR1 LNHDA, CDR2 SQIVND (reference sequence). The CDR3 spans 15 residues. Here the CDR3 DNA reads TGTGCCAGTAGTAGAGGGATCCTAGGTAACTATGGCTACACCTTC. Protein sequence: CASSRGILGNYGYTF.

The gene calls are TRBV6-1 and TRBJ1-5, with D perhaps matching TRBD1 (6 bases). The V end was cut by 1 base, the J end by 3 bases, with 10 bases between. The CDR3 has 15 residues. Germline lookup yields CDR1 MNHNS and CDR2 SASEGT. CDR3 DNA: TGTGCCAGCAGTGAAGGGCAGGGGAACAATCAGCCCCAGCATTTT. This gives the protein CASSEGQGNNQPQHF.

V usage is TRBV15 and J usage is TRBJ1-2; no reliable D call. Germline V gives CDR1 LNHNV, CDR2 YYDKDF (reference sequence). V was pared by 1 base and J by 8 bases, with 17 bases between. CDR3 length: 15 residues. The CDR3 loop is CATSRVVGVEGGYTF. In DNA form, the CDR3 reads TGTGCCACCAGCAGAGTGGTGGGAGTGGAGGGCGGCTACACCTTC.

CDR3: CSVERQGNEKLFF. In DNA form, the CDR3 reads TGCAGCGTTGAAAGGCAGGGGAATGAAAAACTGTTTTTT. This chain connects TRBV29-1 to TRBJ1-4, with TRBD1 as a possible D gene (6 bases). Germline V gene data show CDR1 as SQVTM and CDR2 as ANQGSEA. The CDR3 extends over 13 amino acids. The V gene lost 2 bases and the J gene lost 5 bases, with 9 bases spanning the gap. Supplemented by reference TRBV29-1 and TRBJ1-4, the full variable domain reads SAVISQKPSRDICQRGTSLTIQCQVDSQVTMMFWYRQQPGQSLTLIATANQGSEATYESGFVIDKFPISRPNLTFSTLTVSNMSPEDSSIYLCSVERQGNEKLFFGSGTQLSVL.

This chain links TRBV19 with TRBJ2-7, with D perhaps matching TRBD1 (6 bases). V lost 5 bases to trimming and J lost 0 bases, with 17 bases between them. CDR3 size: 16 residues. Per the germline V gene, CDR1 is LNHDA and CDR2 is SQIVND (reference sequence). The CDR3 coding sequence is TGTGCCAGTAGTGTCGATTCAAGCAGGGGCTCCTACGAGCAGTACTTC. It encodes CASSVDSSRGSYEQYF. The whole variable domain, remainder taken from reference TRBV19 and TRBJ2-7, is DGGITQSPKYLFRKEGQNVTLSCEQNLNHDAMYWYRQDPGQGLRLIYYSQIVNDFQKGDIAEGYSVSREKKESFPLTVTSAQKNPTAFYLCASSVDSSRGSYEQYFGPGTRLTVT.

The chain has TRBV6-4 and TRBJ1-2; maybe TRBD1 (5 bases). Germline V gives CDR1 MRHNA, CDR2 SNTAGT. This CDR3 contains 16 residues. Trimming stripped 1 base from V and 0 bases from J, with 12 bases between. In nucleotides, the CDR3 is TGTGCCAGCAGTGACTTCGGGGGGGTAGCTAACTATGGCTACACCTTC. Translated: CASSDFGGVANYGYTF.

The chain couples TRBV30 to TRBJ1-4; D gene unclear. The germline CDR1 and CDR2 sequences are GTSNPN and SVGIG (reference sequence). The ends were cut back, 2 bases at V and 7 bases at J, with 11 bases in the middle. The CDR3 runs 13 residues. CDR3 DNA: TGTGCCTGGAGTAGCTCAACGGGTGAAAAACTGTTTTTT. It yields the protein CAWSSSTGEKLFF.

The chain joins TRBV3-1 (or the pseudogene TRBV3-2) to TRBJ2-1, with D unclear. The CDR3 spans 15 residues. CDR1 is LGHDT, CDR2 YNNKEL, per germline (reference sequence). The germline V and J ends were trimmed by 1 base and 8 bases, with 15 bases remaining between them. The CDR3 sequence: CASSQAPLVGDEQFF. In DNA, the CDR3 is TGTGCCAGCAGCCAAGCCCCGCTAGTAGGCGATGAGCAGTTCTTC.

V is TRBV3-1 (or the pseudogene TRBV3-2) and J is TRBJ2-1; 10 bases fit TRBD2. CDR3 length: 15 amino acids. Germline assignment: CDR1 LGHDT and CDR2 YNNKEL (reference sequence). The trim removed 2 bases at V and 8 bases at J, leaving 6 bases unmatched. CDR3: CASSQPSGGIDEQFF. The CDR3 nucleotides read TGTGCCAGCAGCCAACCTAGCGGGGGTATCGATGAGCAGTTCTTC.

The chain has TRBV10-3 and TRBJ1-1; TRBD1 aligns across 9 bases. V shed 5 bases, J shed 3 bases, and the junction held 19 bases outside the gene matches. The CDR3 has 19 residues. The germline V gene has CDR1 ENHRY and CDR2 SYGVKD. This CDR3 reads CAISRGPEQGARGDTEAFF. CDR3 nucleotide sequence: TGTGCCATCAGTAGAGGGCCGGAACAGGGGGCGAGGGGGGACACTGAAGCTTTCTTT.

The rearrangement joins TRBV4-1 to TRBJ2-6; D gene uncertain. V dropped 5 bases and J dropped 2 bases, with 10 bases sitting between them. The CDR3 runs to 15 residues. Germline assignment: CDR1 MGHRA and CDR2 YSYEKL. The CDR3 protein is CASSGVEAGANVLTF. In nucleotides, the CDR3 is TGCGCCAGCAGCGGAGTAGAGGCTGGGGCCAACGTCCTGACTTTC.

The chain combines TRBV3-1 (or the pseudogene TRBV3-2) with TRBJ1-2; TRBD1 agrees at 9 bases. The CDR3 consists of 17 residues. V gave up 4 bases and J gave up 8 bases; unmatched junction bases: 17. Germline V gives CDR1 LGHDT, CDR2 YNNKEL (reference sequence). In DNA, the CDR3 is TGTGCCAGCAGCCTTAACGTCAACCCGGGACAGGGACTGGGCTACACCTTC. Translated: CASSLNVNPGQGLGYTF.

This clone was seen only a few times. The chain recombines TRBV7-8 with TRBJ1-3, with D uncertain. The V end was cut by 5 bases, the J end by 2 bases, with 10 bases between. CDR1 SGHVS and CDR2 FQNEAQ come from the germline V gene. This CDR3 region has 14 residues. CDR3 DNA sequence: TGTGCCAGCAGCCCCTTCGGGGCTGGAAACACCATATATTTT. Translated: CASSPFGAGNTIYF. The full variable domain, rest sourced from reference TRBV7-8 and TRBJ1-3, is GAGVSQSPRYKVAKRGQDVALRCDPISGHVSLFWYQQALGQGPEFLTYFQNEAQLDKSGLPSDRFFAERPEGSVSTLKIQRTQQEDSAVYLCASSPFGAGNTIYFGEGSWLTVV.

The CDR3 DNA sequence: TGCGCCAGCAGCTTAGGGGGCAGATCGAACACCGGGGAGCTGTTTTTT. Translated, it gives CASSLGGRSNTGELFF. V and J are TRBV5-1 and TRBJ2-2, with 7 bases matching TRBD1. The length of the CDR3 is 16 residues. The junction had 4 bases not matched to a gene; V was cut back by 2 bases and J by 0 bases. Germline values: CDR1 SGHRS, CDR2 YFSETQ.

This clone has a single count. This sequence joins TRBV3-1 (or the pseudogene TRBV3-2) and TRBJ2-1; D call uncertain. The V gene lost 5 bases and the J gene lost 7 bases, with 9 bases spanning the gap. Germline V gives CDR1 LGHDT, CDR2 YNNKEL (reference sequence). This CDR3 comprises 12 residues. The CDR3 is CASSDFRNEQFF. For the CDR3, the DNA is TGTGCCAGCAGCGACTTTAGAAATGAGCAGTTCTTC.

V and J are TRBV27 and TRBJ1-1; D possibly corresponds to TRBD1 (5 bases). V lost 4 bases, J lost 3 bases, and 21 bases lay in between. The CDR3 is 17 amino acids. From germline, CDR1 is MNHEY and CDR2 SMNVEV (reference sequence). CDR3 residues: CASSSLGRRGSDTEAFF. The CDR3 DNA reads as TGTGCCAGCAGTTCCCTAGGTCGGAGGGGAAGTGACACTGAAGCTTTCTTT.

This clone was detected once. The J gene is TRBJ1-2, the V gene TRBV19; D ambiguous. Between the trimmed V and J ends, which lost 4 bases and 8 bases, there was a span of 14 bases. Per germline, CDR1 LNHDA and CDR2 SQIVND (reference sequence). The CDR3 sequence is 13 residues long. CDR3 amino acids: CASSNTPNMGYTF. CDR3 DNA: TGTGCCAGTAGTAATACACCGAACATGGGCTACACCTTC.